These T cell receptor beta chains were read from a single sample in a study of shared clonotypes between healthy human individuals. Using immunoSEQ multiplex PCR, the repertoire was profiled, and TCRdb retains in-frame clones only, with some absent. In the table there are around 500,000 clones, around 73% of which are singletons. What was sequenced was PBMCs. The receptors shown here come from a woman between 40 and 55 years old in good health. Some clones in this sample may be carry-over from other donors' samples. The CDR3 runs from the conserved cysteine through the conserved F or W. A D gene is named only where the DNA matches it firmly. For some rows the clone size is stated as once, few or many, or as a class when expanded; others skip it.

once	TRBJ2-7	TRBV5-1	TRBD2	TGCGCCAGCAGCTCCTCCACTAGCGGGAGTTTCTTCTACGAGCAGTACTTC	CASSSSTSGSFFYEQYF
.	TRBJ1-2	TRBV28	.	TGTGCCAGCAGACCCTCGGGGGCTGGTGGCTACACCTTC	CASRPSGAGGYTF
.	TRBJ2-5	TRBV7-7	.	TGTGCCAGCAGCTTAGGCCCCCCAGGGGCCGGGGAGACCCAGTACTTC	CASSLGPPGAGETQYF
.	TRBJ2-5	TRBV6-1	.	TGTGCCAGCAGTGATAGGGCAGGGGATATGGAGACCCAGTACTTC	CASSDRAGDMETQYF
few	TRBJ1-2	TRBV7-9	.	TGTGCCAGCTTGGGACAAGAAGAGTATGGCTACACCTTC	CASLGQEEYGYTF
many	TRBJ2-2	TRBV27	TRBD2	TGTGCCAGCAGGGGACTAGCGGGCTCCACCGGGGAGCTGTTTTTT	CASRGLAGSTGELFF
.	TRBJ2-3	TRBV28	.	TGTGCCAGCAGTAAGCCCGTGCAGGTGACGCAGTATTTT	CASSKPVQVTQYF
.	TRBJ2-1	TRBV7-8	TRBD2	TGTGCCAGCAGCTTACTCCCATCCGGGACTAGCGGGCATGGCAATGAGCAGTTCTTC	CASSLLPSGTSGHGNEQFF
.	TRBJ2-1	TRBV5-3	TRBD2	TGTGCCAGAAGCTTGGAGGGCGGGAGAACCTACAATGAGCAGTTCTTC	CARSLEGGRTYNEQFF
.	TRBJ2-7	TRBV28	.	TGTGCCAGCAGCCTCTTTGGGACTCGCCACGAGCAGTACTTC	CASSLFGTRHEQYF
.	TRBJ1-3	TRBV11-2	.	TGTGCCAGCAGCAACCGGCCGGGGGCTGGAAACACCATATATTTT	CASSNRPGAGNTIYF